This TCR beta chain came from a study of shared clonotypes between healthy human individuals. Findings of the study overall: Sampling used blood alone; tissue repertoires probably differ. It was expected that sequencing depth would affect clonotype sharing among donors.

Every donor was a Caucasian adult from Nashville, Tennessee. For genomic DNA, unsorted samples relied on tens of millions of PBMCs. Sequenced by immunoSEQ multiplex PCR; TCRdb stores in-frame clones only, minus some. Of 90,000 to 100,000 clones in the sample, approximately 51% are singletons; the top ten hold over 12%. On this clone: Its antigen is not identified. Germline is not matched at one junction end, which may reflect a read error.

Germline V gene lookup returns CDR1 MGHRA and CDR2 YSYEKL. The CDR3 spans 16 residues. This receptor was taken from a woman aged 40 to 50 in good health. Some clones in this sample may be carry-over from other donors' samples. The chain recombines TRBV4-1 with TRBJ2-2; D remains unclear. The specimen sequenced was PBMCs. The CDR3 coding sequence is TGTGCCAGCAGCCAAGATATCCTAGGGAACACCGGGGAGCTGTTTTTT. Encoded protein: CASSQDILGNTGELFF.